This passage covers 18 T cell receptor beta chains from one sample sequenced in a study of PD-1 blockade in classical Hodgkin lymphoma. Exposure to brentuximab vedotin varied, and each patient had relapsed following autologous stem cell transplantation. It was by magnetic negative selection that CD4+ T cells were purified from thawed PBMCs. Assay used: immunoSEQ multiplex PCR; TCRdb lists only in-frame clones, some missing. The sample shows over 25,000 clones, 60% to 85% of them seen only once. The sample consisted of CD4+ T cells from blood, taken at baseline. The receptors stem from a human donor with classical Hodgkin lymphoma.

The chain combines TRBV27 with TRBJ1-2; 8 bases align to TRBD1. Trimming removed 4 bases from V and 4 bases from J; junction bases left unmatched: 5. This CDR3 has 14 residues. In germline, CDR1 is MNHEY, CDR2 SMNVEV (reference sequence). In DNA, the CDR3 is TGTGCCAGCAGTTCTACAGGACAGGGCTATGGCTACACCTTC. It translates to CASSSTGQGYGYTF.

Notes on this clone: Mismatch with germline at one junction end may stem from a read error. J is TRBJ2-3 and V is TRBV28; 11 bases fit TRBD1. The CDR3 is 14 residues long. Germline CDR1 and CDR2: MDHEN and SYDVKM. CDR3 sequence (DNA): TGTGCCGGCAGGACAGGGGGCAACACAGATACGCAGTATTTT. This codes for CAGRTGGNTDTQYF.

V usage is TRBV5-6 and J usage is TRBJ2-5; D not certain. The CDR3 extends over 16 amino acids. Per the germline V gene, CDR1 is SGHDT and CDR2 is YYEEEE. V was cut by 5 bases and J by 0 bases, with 17 bases left in between. The CDR3 loop is CASRAATTQYQETQYF. The DNA of the CDR3 is TGTGCCAGCAGGGCGGCCACGACACAATACCAAGAGACCCAGTACTTC. Filled out from reference TRBV5-6 and TRBJ2-5, the complete variable domain reads DAGVTQSPTHLIKTRGQQVTLRCSPKSGHDTVSWYQQALGQGPQFIFQYYEEEERQRGNFPDRFSGHQFPNYSSELNVNALLLGDSALYLCASRAATTQYQETQYFGPGTRLLVL.

The chain links TRBV5-6 to TRBJ2-7; TRBD1 matches at 7 bases. Germline V gene data show CDR1 as SGHDT and CDR2 as YYEEEE. V dropped 4 bases and J dropped 0; count of bases not matched to a gene: 7. There are 15 residues in the CDR3. The DNA for the CDR3 is TGTGCCAGCAGCCAAGAGACAGGGTTCTCCTACGAGCAGTACTTC. As protein: CASSQETGFSYEQYF.

This chain connects TRBV18 to TRBJ2-6; D gene ambiguous. Germline assignment: CDR1 KGHSH and CDR2 LQKENI. This CDR3 spans 16 amino acids. The ends were cut back, 3 bases at V and 0 bases at J, with 9 bases in the middle. The CDR3 DNA reads as TGTGCCAGCTCACCCTCTGTTAGCTCTGGGGCCAACGTCCTGACTTTC. Its translation is CASSPSVSSGANVLTF.

The chain joins TRBV28 to TRBJ2-5; the D gene is possibly TRBD1 (6 bases). The V end was cut by 4 bases, the J end by 5 bases, with 17 bases between. This CDR3 region has 15 residues. The germline gives CDR1 MDHEN, CDR2 SYDVKM. CDR3 region: CASSSPRTEMETQYF. The CDR3 DNA follows: TGTGCCAGCAGTTCCCCGAGGACAGAAATGGAGACCCAGTACTTC.

This chain joins TRBV19 and TRBJ2-7; D not resolved. CDR1 and CDR2 from the germline V gene are LNHDA and SQIVND (reference sequence). The CDR3 has 15 amino acids. Trimming cost V 1 base and J 0 bases, with 10 bases left between them. CDR3 in amino acids: CASSIAVLNSYEQYF. In DNA, the CDR3 is TGTGCCAGTAGTATAGCGGTGCTAAACTCCTACGAGCAGTACTTC.

The chain uses TRBV7-8 and TRBJ1-2; D is undetermined. V lost 4 bases and J 6 bases, leaving 21 bases between the germline ends. This CDR3 comprises 16 residues. The germline V gene encodes CDR1 SGHVS and CDR2 FQNEAQ. CDR3 in amino acids: CASSWGGALPPNGYTF. CDR3 coding DNA: TGTGCCAGCAGCTGGGGTGGAGCTCTGCCTCCCAATGGCTACACCTTC. The full variable domain, its missing parts supplied by reference TRBV7-8 and TRBJ1-2, is GAGVSQSPRYKVAKRGQDVALRCDPISGHVSLFWYQQALGQGPEFLTYFQNEAQLDKSGLPSDRFFAERPEGSVSTLKIQRTQQEDSAVYLCASSWGGALPPNGYTFGSGTRLTVV.

V and J are TRBV6-4 and TRBJ2-3; D may be TRBD1 (5 bases). The CDR3 is 14 amino acids. Germline loops: CDR1 MRHNA, CDR2 SNTAGT. V lost 4 bases and J lost 5, with 13 bases in between. The CDR3 reads CASSAGRVRDTQYF. The CDR3 bases are TGTGCCAGCAGTGCTGGCAGGGTTAGAGATACGCAGTATTTT.

The gene calls are TRBV5-1 and TRBJ1-5, with D unclear. Trimming removed 1 base at V and 4 bases at J, with 9 bases between. In germline, CDR1 is SGHRS, CDR2 YFSETQ. The CDR3 is made up of 14 amino acids. The CDR3 coding sequence is TGCGCCAGCAGCTTGCTGGGAGATAATCAGCCCCAGCATTTT. Translated: CASSLLGDNQPQHF.

This clone showed up just once. The chain has TRBV7-6 and TRBJ1-2; D remains unclear. The V end was cut by 1 base, the J end by 1 base, with 7 bases between. This CDR3 comprises 14 residues. The germline gives CDR1 SGHVS, CDR2 FNYEAQ. The CDR3 region is CASSLVPDNYGYTF. The DNA for the CDR3 is TGTGCCAGCAGCTTAGTTCCAGATAACTATGGCTACACCTTC.

The V call is TRBV2, the J call TRBJ1-1, with D maybe TRBD1 (6 bases). V was trimmed by 1 base and J by 11 bases, leaving 17 bases between them. Germline CDR1 SNHLY, CDR2 FYNNEI. The CDR3 runs to 14 residues. CDR3 DNA: TGTGCCAGCAGTGAAGGCAGGGGAACGGGTGCGGCTTTCTTT. Amino acid sequence: CASSEGRGTGAAFF.

In DNA form, the CDR3 reads TGTGCCAGCAGTGAACTAGAGGGCAGGGAGAACTACGAGCAGTACTTC. This codes for CASSELEGRENYEQYF. This rearrangement joins TRBV6-1 to TRBJ2-7; perhaps D is TRBD1 or TRBD2 (5 bases each). This CDR3 has 16 residues. V was shortened by 2 bases and J by 3 bases, with 17 bases between the two germline ends. CDR1 and CDR2 from the germline V gene are MNHNS and SASEGT.

The chain combines TRBV7-2 with TRBJ1-2, with D unclear. The CDR3 has 13 residues. V was cut by 5 bases and J by 5 bases, with 12 bases left in between. Germline CDR1 and CDR2: SGHTA and FQGNSA. CDR3: CASSAVGLYGYTF. The CDR3 region has the DNA TGTGCCAGCAGCGCGGTGGGATTATATGGCTACACCTTC.

The chain couples TRBV4-2 to TRBJ1-1; D unclear. This CDR3 has 16 residues. Germline loops: CDR1 LGHNA, CDR2 YNFKEQ. The V and J ends lost 2 bases and 0 bases respectively, with 13 bases between them. The CDR3 sequence is CASSQWIGDLNTEAFF. The DNA of the CDR3 is TGTGCCAGCAGCCAATGGATCGGGGATTTGAACACTGAAGCTTTCTTT.

The V call is TRBV5-5, the J call TRBJ1-2, with 9 bases matching TRBD1. This CDR3 contains 14 residues. Trimming cost V 0 bases and J 7 bases; bases outside gene matches: 4. Germline CDR1 SGHKS, CDR2 YYEKEE (reference sequence). The CDR3 bases are TGTGCCAGCAGCTTGGAACAGGGGGCCGGTGGCTACACCTTC. The encoded protein is CASSLEQGAGGYTF. The variable domain in full, with the rest retrieved from reference TRBV5-5 and TRBJ1-2, is DAGVTQSPTHLIKTRGQQVTLRCSPISGHKSVSWYQQVLGQGPQFIFQYYEKEERGRGNFPDRFSARQFPNYSSELNVNALLLGDSALYLCASSLEQGAGGYTFGSGTRLTVV.

The chain recombines TRBV30 with TRBJ2-3; 11 nucleotides align to TRBD2. Germline CDR1 reads GTSNPN; CDR2 reads SVGIG (reference sequence). The J segment lost 2 bases and the V segment lost 2 bases, leaving 3 bases of the junction unmatched. The CDR3 contains 15 residues. DNA of the CDR3: TGTGCCTGGAGTCGACTAGCGGGACTCACAGATACGCAGTATTTT. Its protein product is CAWSRLAGLTDTQYF.

This chain links TRBV6-5 with TRBJ1-6; TRBD1 is a possible D gene (6 bases). Trimming took 5 bases from V and 4 from J, leaving 9 bases between them. The germline V gene encodes CDR1 MNHEY and CDR2 SVGAGI. This CDR3 comprises 14 residues. This chain's CDR3 is CASSRTVYNSPLHF. The CDR3 DNA follows: TGTGCCAGCAGTCGGACAGTGTATAATTCACCCCTCCACTTT.